A selection of T cell receptor beta chains follows, all from one sample in a study of blood T cell repertoires in COVID-19. The repertoire was sequenced with immunoSEQ multiplex PCR; TCRdb's copy has only in-frame clones and lacks some. The data hold 150,000 to 200,000 clones, with 60% to 80% observed a single time. Source material: peripheral blood. The receptors were gathered from a man aged 70 or older with acute or convalescent COVID-19. CDR3s include the opening cysteine and the closing phenylalanine or tryptophan. D genes are given only for firm matches. Some rows mark clone size as missing; the rest say once, few, many or name a class of expanded clone.

size: NA; J: TRBJ2-5; D: NA; V: TRBV2; CDR3: CASSGLQPFQETQYF; DNA: TGTGCCAGCAGTGGTTTACAGCCTTTCCAAGAGACCCAGTACTTC
size: NA; J: TRBJ2-2; D: TRBD2; V: TRBV13; CDR3: CASSLTASGLFF; DNA: TGTGCCAGCAGCTTAACGGCTAGCGGGCTGTTTTTT
size: NA; J: TRBJ2-7; D: TRBD2; V: TRBV10-3; CDR3: CAIRKREGTYEQYF; DNA: TGTGCCATTCGCAAGCGGGAGGGGACCTACGAGCAGTACTTC
size: NA; J: TRBJ1-1; D: NA; V: TRBV7-6; CDR3: CASSIGQNTEAFF; DNA: TGTGCCAGCAGCATAGGACAGAACACTGAAGCTTTCTTT
size: NA; J: TRBJ1-2; D: NA; V: TRBV9; CDR3: CASSGQGRGGYTF; DNA: TGTGCCAGCAGCGGGCAGGGCCGGGGGGGCTACACCTTC
size: NA; J: TRBJ1-4; D: NA; V: TRBV7-8; CDR3: CASSPTGGGEKLFF; DNA: TGTGCCAGCAGCCCAACAGGCGGGGGTGAAAAACTGTTTTTT
size: few; J: TRBJ1-2; D: NA; V: TRBV5-1; CDR3: CASSLDGDYGYTF; DNA: TGCGCCAGCAGCTTGGACGGAGACTATGGCTACACCTTC
size: NA; J: TRBJ2-3; D: TRBD2; V: TRBV5-4; CDR3: CASSLGLAHHADTQYF; DNA: TGTGCCAGCAGCTTGGGACTAGCCCATCACGCAGATACGCAGTATTTT
size: NA; J: TRBJ2-7; D: TRBD2; V: TRBV9; CDR3: CASSPTGGGYEQYF; DNA: TGTGCCAGCAGCCCCACCGGGGGGGGTTACGAGCAGTACTTC
size: once; J: TRBJ1-2; D: NA; V: TRBV7-9; CDR3: CASSLAQTAGGYTF; DNA: TGTGCCAGCAGCTTAGCCCAGACAGCTGGTGGCTACACCTTC
size: NA; J: TRBJ2-2; D: TRBD2; V: TRBV18; CDR3: CASSPFGLREGYDTGELFF; DNA: TGTGCCAGCTCACCATTCGGTTTGAGGGAGGGCTACGACACCGGGGAGCTGTTTTTT
size: few; J: TRBJ2-1; D: NA; V: TRBV7-2; CDR3: CASSLSYSVSSNEQFF; DNA: TGTGCCAGCAGCTTAAGCTATTCGGTGAGTAGCAATGAGCAGTTCTTC
size: NA; J: TRBJ2-1; D: TRBD1; V: TRBV5-4; CDR3: CASSKQGAHNEQFF; DNA: TGTGCCAGCAGTAAACAGGGGGCCCACAATGAGCAGTTCTTC
size: NA; J: TRBJ1-1; D: TRBD1; V: TRBV7-2; CDR3: CASSRDRVMNTEAFF; DNA: TGTGCCAGCAGCCGGGACAGGGTCATGAACACTGAAGCTTTCTTT
size: NA; J: TRBJ1-2; D: NA; V: TRBV7-9; CDR3: CASSAEGYGYTF; DNA: TGTGCCAGCAGCGCGGAGGGCTATGGCTACACCTTC
size: NA; J: TRBJ1-1; D: NA; V: TRBV28; CDR3: CASSLYGGMNTEAFF; DNA: TGTGCCAGCAGTTTATATGGGGGCATGAACACTGAAGCTTTCTTT
size: NA; J: TRBJ1-1; D: NA; V: TRBV3-1/TRBV3-2; CDR3: CASSQRTEPTEAFF; DNA: TGTGCCAGCAGCCAAAGAACAGAGCCCACTGAAGCTTTCTTT
size: NA; J: TRBJ2-7; D: NA; V: TRBV18; CDR3: CASSLGTTLTYEQYF; DNA: TGTGCCAGCTCGCTCGGAACGACATTGACCTACGAGCAGTACTTC
size: NA; J: TRBJ2-7; D: TRBD2; V: TRBV18; CDR3: CASSPRPGLAGGEQYF; DNA: TGTGCCAGCTCACCCAGACCGGGACTAGCGGGAGGCGAGCAGTACTTC
size: NA; J: TRBJ2-2; D: NA; V: TRBV21-1; CDR3: CASSRQLASVGGRGTGELFF; DNA: TGTGCCAGCAGCCGTCAGTTGGCTTCTGTGGGAGGTCGGGGCACCGGGGAGCTGTTTTTT
size: NA; J: TRBJ1-1; D: TRBD1; V: TRBV27; CDR3: CASSFARGTEAFF; DNA: TGTGCCAGCAGTTTTGCCAGGGGGACTGAAGCTTTCTTT
size: few; J: TRBJ1-5; D: NA; V: TRBV5-4; CDR3: CASSEDISNQPQHF; DNA: TGTGCCAGCAGCGAGGACATATCCAATCAGCCCCAGCATTTT
size: NA; J: TRBJ1-1; D: TRBD1; V: TRBV5-1; CDR3: CASSGGQGDWTEAFF; DNA: TGCGCCAGCAGCGGGGGACAGGGGGATTGGACTGAAGCTTTCTTT
size: once; J: TRBJ1-4; D: TRBD1; V: TRBV19; CDR3: CASLRQGAGEKLFF; DNA: TGTGCCAGCCTCCGACAGGGGGCCGGGGAAAAACTGTTTTTT
size: few; J: TRBJ1-2; D: NA; V: TRBV10-3; CDR3: CAIRKNSGLDYGYTF; DNA: TGTGCCATCAGGAAAAATTCAGGGTTGGACTATGGCTACACCTTC
size: NA; J: TRBJ2-3; D: TRBD2; V: TRBV19; CDR3: CASTKNGLAGGPGTDTQYF; DNA: TGTGCCAGTACCAAAAACGGACTAGCGGGAGGGCCAGGCACAGATACGCAGTATTTT
size: once; J: TRBJ2-5; D: NA; V: TRBV5-1; CDR3: CASFPGSGETQYF; DNA: TGCGCCAGCTTCCCAGGGTCGGGAGAGACCCAGTACTTC
size: NA; J: TRBJ2-6; D: NA; V: TRBV20-1; CDR3: CSASGSSGANVLTF; DNA: TGCAGTGCTAGTGGCAGCTCTGGGGCCAACGTCCTGACTTTC
size: many; J: TRBJ2-1; D: NA; V: TRBV11-3; CDR3: CASSTRDRSSYNEQFF; DNA: TGTGCCAGCAGCACCCGAGACAGGAGCTCCTACAATGAGCAGTTCTTC
size: once; J: TRBJ1-5; D: NA; V: TRBV27; CDR3: CASSRQWTQPQHF; DNA: TGTGCCAGCAGTAGACAGTGGACTCAGCCCCAGCATTTT
size: few; J: TRBJ1-3; D: NA; V: TRBV10-3; CDR3: CAISDETGGNTIYF; DNA: TGTGCCATCAGTGACGAGACAGGTGGAAACACCATATATTTT
size: once; J: TRBJ1-3; D: NA; V: TRBV6-6; CDR3: CASSYSREGTGNTIYF; DNA: TGTGCCAGCAGTTACTCACGGGAGGGCACTGGAAACACCATATATTTT
size: few; J: TRBJ2-3; D: TRBD2; V: TRBV27; CDR3: CASSLSGTSTDTQYF; DNA: TGTGCCAGCAGTTTATCCGGGACTAGTACAGATACGCAGTATTTT
size: NA; J: TRBJ1-1; D: TRBD1; V: TRBV25-1; CDR3: CASSDPTTGKNTEAFF; DNA: TGTGCCAGCAGTGACCCTACGACAGGGAAAAACACTGAAGCTTTCTTT
size: few; J: TRBJ1-2; D: TRBD1; V: TRBV12-5; CDR3: CASGLAPTGAKDGYTF; DNA: TGTGCTAGTGGTTTGGCCCCCACAGGGGCCAAGGATGGCTACACCTTC
size: NA; J: TRBJ2-1; D: TRBD1; V: TRBV6-2/TRBV6-3; CDR3: CASSYGRGQYNEQFF; DNA: TGTGCCAGCAGTTACGGCAGGGGGCAGTACAATGAGCAGTTCTTC
size: NA; J: TRBJ2-7; D: NA; V: TRBV6-1; CDR3: CASSEQWTVAYEQYF; DNA: TGTGCCAGCAGTGAACAATGGACAGTGGCCTACGAGCAGTACTTC
size: NA; J: TRBJ2-3; D: NA; V: TRBV7-9; CDR3: CASSATGISTDTQYF; DNA: TGTGCCAGCAGCGCCACAGGGATCAGCACAGATACGCAGTATTTT
size: NA; J: TRBJ2-7; D: NA; V: TRBV2; CDR3: CASSDSYEQYF; DNA: TGTGCCAGCAGTGACAGTTACGAGCAGTACTTC